This TCR beta chain was found in a study of CD8 T cells in Susac syndrome. RNA amounts of roughly 0.5 to 1 ug underwent reverse transcription with random hexamers. Multiplex PCR with immunoSEQ amplified the TCR beta CDR3 across 54 Vbeta and 13 Jbeta. TCRdb passed the immunoSEQ multiplex PCR reads through MiXCR, listing each CDR3 protein once. The data show tens of thousands of distinct CDR3 sequences, with about 91% seen just once and less than 0.55% held by the top ten. CDR1 and CDR2 (germline): LNHDA, SQIVND (reference sequence). The germline V and J ends were trimmed by 3 bases and 7 bases, with 4 bases remaining between them. CDR3 length: 11 residues.

The sequenced sample consisted of CD8+ T cells from PBMCs. The sequence derives from a human donor with multiple sclerosis. This chain links TRBV19 with TRBJ1-3; D not resolved. This CDR3 is CASSIGNTIYF. The CDR3 DNA reads as TGTGCCAGTAGTATCGGGAACACCATATATTTT.